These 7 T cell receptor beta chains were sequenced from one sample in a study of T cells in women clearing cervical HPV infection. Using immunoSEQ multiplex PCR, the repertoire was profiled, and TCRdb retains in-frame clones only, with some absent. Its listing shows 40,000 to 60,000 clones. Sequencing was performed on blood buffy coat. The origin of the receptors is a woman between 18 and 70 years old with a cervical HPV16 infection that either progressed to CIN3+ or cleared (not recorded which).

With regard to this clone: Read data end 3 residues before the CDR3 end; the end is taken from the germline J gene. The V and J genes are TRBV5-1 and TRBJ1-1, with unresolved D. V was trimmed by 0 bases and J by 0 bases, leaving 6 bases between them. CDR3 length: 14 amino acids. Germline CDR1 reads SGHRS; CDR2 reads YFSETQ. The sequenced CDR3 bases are TGCGCCAGCAGCTTGGAGGTCTTGAACACTGAA. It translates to CASSLEVLNTE. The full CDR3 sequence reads CASSLEVLNTEAFF. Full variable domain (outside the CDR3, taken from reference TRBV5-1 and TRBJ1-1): KAGVTQTPRYLIKTRGQQVTLSCSPISGHRSVSWYQQTPGQGLQFLFEYFSETQRNKGNFPGRFSGRQFSNSRSEMNVSTLELGDSALYLCASSLEVLNTEAFFGQGTRLTVV.

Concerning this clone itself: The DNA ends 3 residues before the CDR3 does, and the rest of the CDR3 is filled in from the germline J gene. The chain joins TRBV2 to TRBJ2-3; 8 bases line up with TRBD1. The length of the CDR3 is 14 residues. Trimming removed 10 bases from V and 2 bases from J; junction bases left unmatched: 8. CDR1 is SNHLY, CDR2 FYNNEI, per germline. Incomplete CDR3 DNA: TGTGCCACACAGCAGGGGGCATCCACAGATACG. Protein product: CATQQGASTDT. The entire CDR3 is CATQQGASTDTQYF.

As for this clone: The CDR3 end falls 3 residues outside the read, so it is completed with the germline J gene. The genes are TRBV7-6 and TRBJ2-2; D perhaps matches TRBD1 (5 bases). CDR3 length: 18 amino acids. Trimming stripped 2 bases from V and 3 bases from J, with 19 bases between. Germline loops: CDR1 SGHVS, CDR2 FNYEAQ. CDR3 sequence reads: CASSLFGLIVRDTGELFF. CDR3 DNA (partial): TGTGCCAGCAGCTTATTTGGTTTGATTGTCAGGGACACCGGGGAG. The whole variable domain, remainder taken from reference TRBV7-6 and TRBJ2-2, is GAGVSQSPRYKVTKRGQDVALRCDPISGHVSLYWYRQALGQGPEFLTYFNYEAQQDKSGLPNDRFSAERPEGSISTLTIQRTEQRDSAMYRCASSLFGLIVRDTGELFFGEGSRLTVL.

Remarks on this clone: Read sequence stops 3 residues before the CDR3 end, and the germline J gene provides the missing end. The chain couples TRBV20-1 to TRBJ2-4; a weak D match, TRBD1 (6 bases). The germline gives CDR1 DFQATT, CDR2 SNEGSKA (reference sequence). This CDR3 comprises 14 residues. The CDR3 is CSARDPDRWQIQYF. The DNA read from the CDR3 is TGCAGTGCTAGAGACCCAGACAGGTGGCAAATT.

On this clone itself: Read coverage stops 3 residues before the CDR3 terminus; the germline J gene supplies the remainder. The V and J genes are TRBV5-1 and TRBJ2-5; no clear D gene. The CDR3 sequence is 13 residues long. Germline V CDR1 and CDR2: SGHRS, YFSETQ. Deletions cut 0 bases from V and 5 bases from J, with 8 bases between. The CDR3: CASSLEGPETQYF. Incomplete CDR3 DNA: TGCGCCAGCAGCTTGGAGGGCCCGGAGACC.

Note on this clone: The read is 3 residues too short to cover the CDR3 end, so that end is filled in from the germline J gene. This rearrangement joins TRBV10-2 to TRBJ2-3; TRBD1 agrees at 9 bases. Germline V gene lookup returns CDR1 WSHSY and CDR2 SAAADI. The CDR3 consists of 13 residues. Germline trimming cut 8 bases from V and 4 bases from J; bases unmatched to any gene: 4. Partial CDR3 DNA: TGCGCCAGCCAGGACAGGGGCGCAGATACG. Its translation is CASQDRGADT. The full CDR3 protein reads CASQDRGADTQYF.

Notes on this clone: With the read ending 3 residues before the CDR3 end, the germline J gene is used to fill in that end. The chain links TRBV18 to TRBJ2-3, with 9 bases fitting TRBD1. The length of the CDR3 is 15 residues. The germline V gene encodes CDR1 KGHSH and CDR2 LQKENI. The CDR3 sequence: CASSTDRGGRETQYF. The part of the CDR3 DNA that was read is TGTGCCAGCTCAACGGACAGGGGAGGACGAGAGACG.